Following are 19 T cell receptor beta chains from one sample sequenced in a study of T cell changes during pregnancy in multiple sclerosis. This table comes from immunoSEQ multiplex PCR, and its TCRdb copy is limited to in-frame clones, with some not included. In the table there are roughly 60,000 clones, around 90% of which are singletons. The sequencing used peripheral blood, collected in the second trimester of pregnancy. These receptor sequences come from a female donor with multiple sclerosis, enrolled in a pregnancy study.

This CDR3 is CASSALMGGSGNTIYF. The CDR3 coding sequence is TGTGCCAGCAGTGCCCTGATGGGGGGCTCTGGAAACACCATATATTTT. The rearrangement joins TRBV27 to TRBJ1-3; possibly TRBD1 for D (5 bases). Germline loops: CDR1 MNHEY, CDR2 SMNVEV (reference sequence). V shed 5 bases and J shed 0 bases, with 14 bases lying between them. This CDR3 comprises 16 residues.

This sequence joins TRBV27 and TRBJ2-7; 12 bases align to TRBD2. With 3 bases clipped from V and 3 bases from J, the junction kept 3 bases outside the gene matches. Germline V gene sequence: CDR1 MNHEY, CDR2 SMNVEV (reference sequence). This CDR3 region has 15 residues. The CDR3 DNA follows: TGTGCCAGCAGTTTTCTAGCGGGAGGGGGCTACGAGCAGTACTTC. Translation gives CASSFLAGGGYEQYF.

The rearrangement uses TRBV6-1 and TRBJ2-7, with TRBD2 identical over 9 bases. V lost 5 bases, J lost 5 bases, and 4 bases stayed unmatched. Germline lookup yields CDR1 MNHNS and CDR2 SASEGT. CDR3 length: 13 residues. CDR3 sequence (DNA): TGTGCCAGCAGTTCTAGCGGGATCCACGAGCAGTACTTC. The encoded protein is CASSSSGIHEQYF.

In the case of this clone: Germline is not matched at one junction end, which may reflect a read error. V and J are TRBV2 and TRBJ1-5; D unresolved. CDR3 length equals 14 residues. The V gene's germline CDR1 is SNHLY and CDR2 FYNNEI. The CDR3 region has the DNA TGTGCCAGCAGGGAAGCTTATAGCAATCAGCCCCAGCATTTT. Translating gives CASREAYSNQPQHF.

This CDR3 reads CASSLVGAGANVLTF. The CDR3 DNA follows: TGTGCCAGCAGCTTAGTAGGGGCTGGGGCCAACGTCCTGACTTTC. This chain connects TRBV11-2 to TRBJ2-6, with TRBD1 as a possible D gene (5 bases). The germline V gene has CDR1 SGHAT and CDR2 FQNNGV. The CDR3 length is 15 residues. The ends were cut back, 1 base at V and 2 bases at J, with 6 bases in the middle. Filled out from reference TRBV11-2 and TRBJ2-6, the complete variable domain reads EAGVAQSPRYKIIEKRQSVAFWCNPISGHATLYWYQQILGQGPKLLIQFQNNGVVDDSQLPKDRFSAERLKGVDSTLKIQPAKLEDSAVYLCASSLVGAGANVLTFGAGSRLTVL.

The V gene is TRBV25-1, the J gene TRBJ2-1, with TRBD2 identical over 9 bases. Germline V gives CDR1 MGHDK, CDR2 SYGVNS. The trim removed 3 bases at V and 9 bases at J, leaving 0 bases unmatched. This CDR3 comprises 12 residues. CDR3 in amino acids: CASSETSGEQFF. The CDR3 coding sequence is TGTGCCAGCAGTGAGACTAGCGGTGAGCAGTTCTTC.

This chain uses TRBV19 with TRBJ2-2, with 9 bases identical to TRBD1. Trimming removed 5 bases from V and 5 bases from J; junction bases left unmatched: 3. Germline assignment: CDR1 LNHDA and CDR2 SQIVND (reference sequence). This CDR3 comprises 14 residues. CDR3 sequence: CASSGTGLTGELFF. The CDR3 DNA reads TGTGCCAGTAGTGGGACAGGGTTGACCGGGGAGCTGTTTTTT.

The J gene is TRBJ2-7, the V gene TRBV25-1, with 9 bases matching TRBD1. The CDR3 is made up of 15 amino acids. V was pared by 3 bases and J by 4 bases, with 7 bases of the junction left unmatched. Germline V lookup: CDR1 MGHDK, CDR2 SYGVNS. The CDR3 loop is CASSDVRDRVYEQYF. CDR3 coding DNA: TGTGCCAGCAGTGACGTCCGGGACAGGGTTTACGAGCAGTACTTC.

The chain carries TRBV19 and TRBJ2-4; TRBD1 might be the D (5 bases). The CDR3 contains 13 residues. Trimming pared 4 bases from V and 8 bases from J, leaving 12 bases between. Germline loops: CDR1 LNHDA, CDR2 SQIVND (reference sequence). The CDR3 reads CASSKGPRDIQYF. The DNA for the CDR3 is TGTGCCAGTAGTAAAGGGCCCAGGGACATTCAGTACTTC.

This chain links TRBV10-3 with TRBJ2-2; 10 bases match TRBD1. The germline V gene encodes CDR1 ENHRY and CDR2 SYGVKD. J was trimmed by 5 bases and V by 6 bases; bases with no gene match: 6. This CDR3 region has 15 residues. The CDR3 loop reads CAIRRDRGGTGELFF. CDR3 DNA sequence: TGTGCCATCAGACGGGACAGGGGAGGGACCGGGGAGCTGTTTTTT.

The chain carries TRBV18 and TRBJ2-7; 10 nucleotides agree with TRBD2. CDR3 length: 15 residues. Losses at the gene ends were 4 bases for V and 5 bases for J; bases not matched to a gene: 8. The germline V gene encodes CDR1 KGHSH and CDR2 LQKENI. DNA for the CDR3: TGTGCCAGCTCACTGGGGGGTAGCGGGAGGAACGAGCAGTACTTC. This codes for CASSLGGSGRNEQYF.

The rearrangement joins TRBV1 to TRBJ2-5; the table gives TRBD2 as D, unverified against the DNA. TRBV1 has pseudogene status. CDR3 size: 13 residues. In DNA, the CDR3 is TGCACCAGCAGCCGAGGCGGTGAAGAGACCCAGTACTTC. It translates to CTSSRGGEETQYF.

The rearrangement uses TRBV28 and TRBJ1-2, with D perhaps matching TRBD1 (5 bases). V was cut by 6 bases and J by 1 base, with 9 bases left in between. From germline, CDR1 is MDHEN and CDR2 SYDVKM. The CDR3 consists of 13 residues. CDR3 protein: CASRTVLNYGYTF. CDR3 DNA: TGTGCCAGCAGGACAGTCCTTAACTATGGCTACACCTTC.

The genes are TRBV18 and TRBJ1-5; TRBD1 is a possible D gene (5 bases). In germline, CDR1 is KGHSH, CDR2 LQKENI. Trimming left V 6 bases short and J 7 bases short, with 13 bases between. The CDR3 is 13 amino acids. This CDR3 is CASSPGEGQPQHF. The CDR3 DNA reads as TGTGCCAGCTCCCCGGGGGAAGGACAGCCCCAGCATTTT.

J is TRBJ1-5 and V is TRBV10-3, with 12 positions matching TRBD1. The CDR3 contains 17 residues. Losses at the gene ends were 4 bases for V and 0 bases for J; bases not matched to a gene: 4. CDR1 and CDR2 (germline): ENHRY, SYGVKD. The CDR3 region is CAISGGTGGLSNQPQHF. The CDR3 DNA is TGTGCCATCAGTGGGGGGACAGGGGGCCTTAGCAATCAGCCCCAGCATTTT.

This clone was detected only once. This chain joins TRBV9 and TRBJ2-1, with TRBD2 identical over 13 bases. CDR1 and CDR2 (germline): SGDLS, YYNGEE. V shed 4 bases, J shed 10 bases, and the junction held 11 bases outside the gene matches. The CDR3 extends over 16 amino acids. CDR3 nucleotide sequence: TGTGCCAGCAGCATCCAGGGGACTAGCGGGGATGGGGAGCAGTTCTTC. Translating it yields CASSIQGTSGDGEQFF.

The J gene is TRBJ1-4, the V gene TRBV19; D is perhaps TRBD1 (5 bases). The germline V gene has CDR1 LNHDA and CDR2 SQIVND (reference sequence). The V end was cut by 4 bases, the J end by 5 bases, with 11 bases between. This CDR3 contains 14 residues. The CDR3: CASSNPGMNEKLFF. CDR3 in DNA: TGTGCCAGTAGTAACCCAGGGATGAATGAAAAACTGTTTTTT.

The rearrangement uses TRBV5-1 and TRBJ2-7, with D possibly TRBD1 on 6 matching bases. CDR3 size: 15 residues. Germline assignment: CDR1 SGHRS and CDR2 YFSETQ. V was clipped by 1 base and J by 4 bases, with 15 bases between them. CDR3 DNA sequence: TGCGCCAGCAGCTTGAACCAGGGGCCAGGTTACGAGCAGTACTTC. Its translation is CASSLNQGPGYEQYF.

This sequence joins TRBV18 and TRBJ2-1; the D gene is possibly TRBD2 (6 bases). The CDR3 is 12 amino acids. The germline gives CDR1 KGHSH, CDR2 LQKENI. V was clipped by 3 bases and J by 6 bases, with 6 bases between them. The CDR3 DNA reads as TGTGCCAGCTCACCGACTAGCAATGAGCAGTTCTTC. This sequence encodes CASSPTSNEQFF.